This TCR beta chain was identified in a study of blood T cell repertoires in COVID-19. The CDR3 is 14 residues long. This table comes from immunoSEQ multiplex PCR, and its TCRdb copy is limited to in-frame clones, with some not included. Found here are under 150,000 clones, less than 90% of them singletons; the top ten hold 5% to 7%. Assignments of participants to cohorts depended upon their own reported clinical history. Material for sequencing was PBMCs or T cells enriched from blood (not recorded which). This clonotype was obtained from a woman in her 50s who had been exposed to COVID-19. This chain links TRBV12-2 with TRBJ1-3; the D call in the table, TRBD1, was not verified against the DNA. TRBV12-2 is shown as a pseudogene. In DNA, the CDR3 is TGTGCAAGTCGCTCGACAGGGGGCGGAAACACCATATATTTT. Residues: CASRSTGGGNTIYF.